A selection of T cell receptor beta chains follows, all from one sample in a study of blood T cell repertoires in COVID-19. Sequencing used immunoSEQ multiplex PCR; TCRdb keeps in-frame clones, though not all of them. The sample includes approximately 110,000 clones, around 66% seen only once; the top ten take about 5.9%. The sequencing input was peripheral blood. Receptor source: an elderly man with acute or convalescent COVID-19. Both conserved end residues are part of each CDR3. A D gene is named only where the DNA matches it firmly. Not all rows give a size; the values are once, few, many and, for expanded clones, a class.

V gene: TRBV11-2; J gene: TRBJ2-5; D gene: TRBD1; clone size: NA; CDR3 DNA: TGTGCCAGCAGTCGCACAGGGGGCGGAGAGACCCAGTACTTC; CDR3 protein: CASSRTGGGETQYF
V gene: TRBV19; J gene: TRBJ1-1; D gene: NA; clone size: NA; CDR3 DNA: TGTGCCAGTAGTATGGTGGGAGGGAACACTGAAGCTTTCTTT; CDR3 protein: CASSMVGGNTEAFF
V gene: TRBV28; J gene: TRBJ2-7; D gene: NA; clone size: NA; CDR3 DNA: TGTGCCAGCAGTTTCCCGCTAGAGGACGAGCAGTACTTC; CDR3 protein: CASSFPLEDEQYF
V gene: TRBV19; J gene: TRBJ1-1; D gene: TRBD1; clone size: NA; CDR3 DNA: TGTGCCAGTAGGGGCAGGGGGGTAGACACTGAAGCTTTCTTT; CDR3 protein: CASRGRGVDTEAFF
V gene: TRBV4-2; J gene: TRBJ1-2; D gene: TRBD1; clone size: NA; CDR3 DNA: TGTGCCAGCAGCCAAGATTGGACAGGGGGCATGAGTGGCTACACCTTC; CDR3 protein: CASSQDWTGGMSGYTF
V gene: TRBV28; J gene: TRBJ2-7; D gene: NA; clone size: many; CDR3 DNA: TGTGCCAGCACCTTAGGTCTGGGAGCCTACGAGCAGTACTTC; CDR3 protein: CASTLGLGAYEQYF
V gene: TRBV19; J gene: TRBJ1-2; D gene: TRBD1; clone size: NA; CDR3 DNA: TGTGCCAGTAGCCCACAGGGGAACTATGGCTACACCTTC; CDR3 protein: CASSPQGNYGYTF
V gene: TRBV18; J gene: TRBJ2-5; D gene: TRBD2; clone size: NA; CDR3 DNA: TGTGCCAGCTCACGGGGACTAGCGGAGACCCAGTACTTC; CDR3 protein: CASSRGLAETQYF
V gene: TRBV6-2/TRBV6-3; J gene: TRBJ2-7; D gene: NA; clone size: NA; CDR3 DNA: TGTGCCAGCAGTTACTCGACTTGGAACGAGCAGTACTTC; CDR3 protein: CASSYSTWNEQYF
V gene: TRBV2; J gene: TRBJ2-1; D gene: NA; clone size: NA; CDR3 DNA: TGTGCCAGCACGCGTAGCTCCTACAATGAGCAGTTCTTC; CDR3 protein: CASTRSSYNEQFF
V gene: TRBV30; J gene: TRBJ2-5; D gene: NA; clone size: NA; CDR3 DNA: TGTGCCTGGACGGAGCTGCGTCTTGAGGAGACCCAGTACTTC; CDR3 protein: CAWTELRLEETQYF
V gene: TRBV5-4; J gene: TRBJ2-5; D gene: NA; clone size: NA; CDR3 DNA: TGTGCCAGCAGCTTGGGCGGGAAGTACCAAGAGACCCAGTACTTC; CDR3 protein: CASSLGGKYQETQYF
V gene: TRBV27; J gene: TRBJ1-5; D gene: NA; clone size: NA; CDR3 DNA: TGTGCCAGCAGTTTAGGAGGTCGTCAGCCCCAGCATTTT; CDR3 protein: CASSLGGRQPQHF
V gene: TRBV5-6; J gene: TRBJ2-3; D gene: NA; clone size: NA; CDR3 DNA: TGTGCCAGCAGCTTGAGGGCTAGCGGCACAGATACGCAGTATTTT; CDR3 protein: CASSLRASGTDTQYF
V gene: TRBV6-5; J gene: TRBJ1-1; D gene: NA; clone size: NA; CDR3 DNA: TGTGCCAGCATAAGGGGTCGAGCTTTCTTT; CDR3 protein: CASIRGRAFF
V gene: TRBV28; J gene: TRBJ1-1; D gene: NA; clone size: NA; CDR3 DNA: TGTGCCAGCAGCCTCCGACAAAATGAAGCTTTCTTT; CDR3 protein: CASSLRQNEAFF